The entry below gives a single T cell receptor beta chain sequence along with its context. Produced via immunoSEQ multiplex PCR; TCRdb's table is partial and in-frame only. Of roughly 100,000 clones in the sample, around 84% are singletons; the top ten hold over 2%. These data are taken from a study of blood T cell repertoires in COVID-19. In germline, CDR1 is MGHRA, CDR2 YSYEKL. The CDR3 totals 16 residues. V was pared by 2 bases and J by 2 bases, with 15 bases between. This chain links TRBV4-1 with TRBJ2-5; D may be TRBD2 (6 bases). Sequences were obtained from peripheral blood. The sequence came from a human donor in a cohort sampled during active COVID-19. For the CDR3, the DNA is TGCGCCAGCAGCCAACCTAGCGAGCTCTCACAAGAGACCCAGTACTTC. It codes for CASSQPSELSQETQYF.